The 4 T cell receptor beta chains presented below share a single source sample, sequenced in a study of tumor and adjacent non-tumor tissue in lung cancer. No cell sorting was done before RNA was extracted from the tissue. More than 3 cm separated this lung sample from the edge of the tumor. Three rounds of nested PCR, following a modified ARM-PCR protocol, produced the TCRbeta library. Using its own MiXCR run on the multiplex PCR reads, TCRdb lists one record per CDR3 protein. Among 50,000 or so distinct CDR3 sequences, about 79% were seen once, and the ten largest hold approximately 23%. Input material: distant non-tumor lung tissue. Source of these receptors: a woman in her sixties or seventies with non-small cell lung cancer.

This clonotype was recorded many times. The chain employs TRBV10-3 and TRBJ1-1; TRBD1 matches at 9 bases. Trimming cost V 4 bases and J 2 bases; bases outside gene matches: 5. CDR3 size: 15 residues. Germline V gives CDR1 ENHRY, CDR2 SYGVKD. The CDR3 spells CAISGVGQGNTEAFF. CDR3 in DNA: TGTGCCATCAGTGGGGTGGGACAGGGAAACACTGAAGCTTTCTTT.

This clonotype has a single count. A much larger clone is a single base away; this may be a read error. The gene calls are TRBV20-1 and TRBJ2-2; 9 bases are shared with TRBD2. This CDR3 contains 18 residues. Germline V gene sequence: CDR1 DFQATT, CDR2 SNEGSKA (reference sequence). This chain's CDR3 is CTASGGASGATNTGELFF. The CDR3 region has the DNA TGCACTGCTTCAGGGGGGGCTAGCGGGGCCACGAACACCGGGGAGCTGTTTTTT.

The chain recombines TRBV10-3 with TRBJ2-1, with D possibly being TRBD1 or TRBD2 (5 bases each). The CDR3 runs 18 residues. Between the trimmed V and J ends, which lost 0 bases and 9 bases, there was a span of 24 bases. Germline CDR1 reads ENHRY; CDR2 reads SYGVKD. CDR3 amino acids: CAISESGRVGRGDSEQFF. The CDR3 bases are TGTGCCATCAGTGAGTCAGGAAGGGTAGGGAGAGGAGACAGTGAGCAGTTCTTC.

Remarks on this clonotype: This may be a read error, as it is one base from a much larger clone. The rearrangement joins TRBV20-1 to TRBJ1-5, with D unclear. There are 17 residues in the CDR3. CDR1 and CDR2 from the germline V gene are DFQATT and SNEGSKA (reference sequence). This CDR3 reads CGARESRAGSSNQPQHF. In nucleotides, the CDR3 is TGCGGTGCTAGAGAATCTAGGGCAGGTTCTAGCAATCAGCCCCAGCATTTT.